This T cell receptor beta chain was identified in a study of molecular identifiers for immune sequencing clone quantification. Naive CD8 T cells were sorted, and the gate applied was CD8+CD4-CCR7+CD45RA+. The CDR3 totals 15 residues. Germline V gene data show CDR1 as SGHAT and CDR2 as FQNNGV. Germline trimming cut 5 bases from V and 3 bases from J; bases unmatched to any gene: 7. TCRdb re-analysed the PCR reads in MiXCR, keeping a single row per CDR3 protein. The sample yields approximately 41,000 distinct CDR3 sequences, about 19% seen once. The receptor was derived from a human donor in good health. Some libraries in this study had Jurkat cell RNA spiked in. The sequencing input was naive CD8+ T cells from blood, with Jurkat cell RNA spiked in. Subset meaning: FACS-sorted CD8+CD4-CCR7+CD45RA+ naive T cells. The V gene is TRBV11-2, the J gene TRBJ1-5; 7 bases map to TRBD1. Here the CDR3 reads CASSATGTDNQPQHF. The CDR3 DNA is TGTGCCAGCAGCGCAACCGGGACAGACAATCAGCCCCAGCATTTT.